What follows are 17 T cell receptor beta chains derived from one specimen sequenced in a study of blood T cell repertoires in COVID-19. Using immunoSEQ multiplex PCR, the repertoire was profiled, and TCRdb retains in-frame clones only, with some absent. Among over 350,000 clones listed, 88% were seen once. The specimen sequenced was PBMCs or T cells enriched from blood (not recorded which). The receptor set was obtained from a woman aged 25 to 39 with acute COVID-19.

The chain joins TRBV24-1 to TRBJ2-2; TRBD2 matches 11 bases. The germline gives CDR1 KGHDR, CDR2 SFDVKD. This CDR3 contains 16 residues. V lost 2 bases and J lost 6; bases outside the gene matches: 4. The CDR3 bases are TGTGCCACCAGTGATTACTCTAGCGGGGGGCCCGGGGAGCTGTTTTTT. It translates to CATSDYSSGGPGELFF.

CDR3 protein: CSASTSGGSYEQYF. DNA for the CDR3: TGCAGTGCTAGTACTAGCGGGGGCTCCTACGAGCAGTACTTC. The V and J genes are TRBV20-1 and TRBJ2-7, with 11 bases identical to TRBD2. The CDR3 is 14 amino acids. V lost 3 bases to trimming and J lost 0 bases; unmatched junction nucleotides: 1. Germline CDR1 DFQATT, CDR2 SNEGSKA (reference sequence).

This clone was counted once. V is TRBV5-1 and J is TRBJ2-2, with D maybe TRBD1 (6 bases). The V gene's germline CDR1 is SGHRS and CDR2 YFSETQ. This CDR3 has 16 amino acids. V was pared by 4 bases and J by 0 bases, with 13 bases between. As DNA, the CDR3 is TGCGCCAGCAGCCCCGGGGACACCGCGAACACCGGGGAGCTGTTTTTT. Translating gives CASSPGDTANTGELFF.

V gene TRBV13 combines with J gene TRBJ2-5, with D unresolved. Trimming left V 5 bases short and J 5 bases short, with 12 bases between. The CDR3 contains 13 residues. Germline V gene sequence: CDR1 PRHDT, CDR2 FYEKMQ (reference sequence). CDR3 sequence (DNA): TGTGCCAGCAGCGAAAGAGGAGTTGAGACCCAGTACTTC. Protein sequence: CASSERGVETQYF.

The genes are TRBV12-2 and TRBJ2-5; the D segment call TRBD2 is taken from the table without a DNA check. TRBV12-2 is flagged as a pseudogene. CDR3 length equals 16 residues. The CDR3 here is CASRLTPGRAKETQYF. CDR3 in DNA: TGTGCAAGTCGCTTAACGCCGGGTCGCGCAAAAGAGACCCAGTACTTC.

The chain has TRBV5-4 and TRBJ1-1, with D possibly being TRBD1 (5 bases). The V end lost 4 bases, the J end lost 1 base, and 11 bases lay between the germline ends. Per germline, CDR1 SGHNT and CDR2 YYREEE (reference sequence). This CDR3 region has 14 residues. CDR3 sequence: CASSQGLENTEAFF. The CDR3 nucleotides are TGTGCCAGCAGCCAGGGACTGGAGAACACTGAAGCTTTCTTT.

This clone appeared once. The chain employs TRBV5-4 and TRBJ1-6; D gene ambiguous. The CDR3 is 16 residues long. The germline V gene has CDR1 SGHNT and CDR2 YYREEE (reference sequence). The V and J ends lost 1 base and 6 bases respectively, with 14 bases between them. The CDR3 reads CASSLRGVAANSPLHF. CDR3 DNA: TGTGCCAGCAGCTTGAGAGGTGTGGCAGCTAATTCACCCCTCCACTTT.

This clone came up once. This chain uses TRBV10-2 with TRBJ2-7, with 9 positions matching TRBD1. CDR1 and CDR2 (germline): WSHSY, SAAADI. The J segment lost 9 bases and the V segment lost 2 bases, leaving 11 bases of the junction unmatched. The CDR3 loop spans 15 amino acids. Here the CDR3 DNA reads TGCGCCAGCAGTGAGACCCGCCGGGACAGGGTTCGGCAGTACTTC. Amino acid sequence: CASSETRRDRVRQYF.

The rearrangement joins TRBV7-2 to TRBJ2-5; no clear D gene. The germline V gene has CDR1 SGHTA and CDR2 FQGNSA. The CDR3 runs 14 residues. The V end was cut by 5 bases, the J end by 7 bases, with 17 bases between. The CDR3 region is CASSGYSLHPTQYF. For the CDR3, the DNA is TGTGCCAGCAGCGGATACAGCCTCCACCCGACCCAGTACTTC. Full variable domain (rest looked up from reference TRBV7-2 and TRBJ2-5): GAGVSQSPSNKVTEKGKDVELRCDPISGHTALYWYRQSLGQGLEFLIYFQGNSAPDKSGLPSDRFSAERTGGSVSTLTIQRTQQEDSAVYLCASSGYSLHPTQYFGPGTRLLVL.

The J gene is TRBJ1-1, the V gene TRBV7-2; D ambiguous. Between the trimmed V and J ends, which lost 3 bases and 4 bases, there was a span of 9 bases. Germline CDR1 is SGHTA and CDR2 is FQGNSA. This CDR3 spans 13 amino acids. DNA of the CDR3: TGTGCCAGCAGCTTTCGGGATGGCACTGAAGCTTTCTTT. Translating it yields CASSFRDGTEAFF.

V is TRBV5-1 and J is TRBJ2-2, with 7 bases lining up with TRBD2. V dropped 4 bases and J dropped 8; count of bases not matched to a gene: 11. Germline CDR1 reads SGHRS; CDR2 reads YFSETQ. This CDR3 has 15 residues. The CDR3 is CASSDRGDLGGELFF. CDR3 nucleotide sequence: TGCGCCAGCAGCGATCGGGGGGACCTTGGTGGGGAGCTGTTTTTT. The whole variable domain, filled in from reference TRBV5-1 and TRBJ2-2, reads KAGVTQTPRYLIKTRGQQVTLSCSPISGHRSVSWYQQTPGQGLQFLFEYFSETQRNKGNFPGRFSGRQFSNSRSEMNVSTLELGDSALYLCASSDRGDLGGELFFGEGSRLTVL.

The chain uses TRBV6-5 and TRBJ2-7; 7 bases map to TRBD1. Germline V lookup: CDR1 MNHEY, CDR2 SVGAGI. CDR3 length equals 13 residues. V gave up 7 bases and J gave up 2 bases; unmatched junction bases: 5. Written as DNA, the CDR3 is TGTGCCAGCACGTACGGGACAGCCTACGAGCAGTACTTC. Protein sequence: CASTYGTAYEQYF.

V usage is TRBV6-1 and J usage is TRBJ1-6; no clear D gene. CDR1 is MNHNS and CDR2 is SASEGT in the germline V gene. The CDR3 totals 14 residues. V shed 3 bases and J shed 0 bases, with 3 bases lying between them. The CDR3 DNA is TGTGCCAGCAGTGACAGCTCCTATAATTCACCCCTCCACTTT. Residues: CASSDSSYNSPLHF.

This sequence joins TRBV7-6 and TRBJ2-3, with D possibly matching TRBD2 (6 bases). CDR1 and CDR2 from the germline V gene are SGHVS and FNYEAQ. There are 15 residues in the CDR3. Trimming pared 5 bases from V and 2 bases from J, leaving 14 bases between. The CDR3 region is CASSGAPDYTDTQYF. The CDR3, as DNA: TGTGCCAGCAGCGGGGCGCCGGACTACACAGATACGCAGTATTTT.

The rearrangement joins TRBV14 to TRBJ1-6, with D possibly being TRBD1 (6 bases). Looked up from germline, CDR1 is SGHDN and CDR2 is FVKESK. The CDR3 totals 16 residues. V was pared by 4 bases and J by 7 bases, with 17 bases between. The CDR3 sequence is CASSPNNRAGNSPLHF. The CDR3 DNA follows: TGTGCCAGCAGCCCCAATAACAGGGCTGGCAATTCACCCCTCCACTTT.

V gene TRBV7-6 combines with J gene TRBJ1-1; maybe TRBD1 (6 bases). This CDR3 is built from 13 residues. Germline assignment: CDR1 SGHVS and CDR2 FNYEAQ. The V end lost 5 bases, the J end lost 1 base, and 8 bases lay between the germline ends. The CDR3 DNA sequence: TGTGCCAGCAGCCGGACAGCGAACACTGAAGCTTTCTTT. Its protein is CASSRTANTEAFF.

This chain connects TRBV5-1 to TRBJ1-1, with 7 nucleotides matching TRBD1. The germline V gene encodes CDR1 SGHRS and CDR2 YFSETQ. J lost 7 bases, V lost 3 bases, and 9 bases had no gene match. This CDR3 comprises 14 residues. The CDR3 sequence is CASSYTDRAREAFF. CDR3 coding DNA: TGCGCCAGCAGCTACACAGACAGGGCCCGTGAAGCTTTCTTT.